The present TCR beta chain was sequenced within a study of cytomegalovirus exposure and HLA in healthy donors. The CDR3 covers 17 residues. Germline V gene lookup returns CDR1 ENHRY and CDR2 SYGVKD. J was trimmed by 6 bases and V by 8 bases; bases with no gene match: 18. Findings and limits, study-wide: Three CMV-associated chains proved CMV antigen-specific in vitro. It was around 160 TCR beta chains that were listed as cytomegalovirus-associated. Subsequent analysis showed first-cohort TCR clusters tending to co-occur in around 130 validation repertoires.

The donors were members of the validation cohort comprising about 130 subjects, separate from the roughly 650-subject first cohort. In regard to this clone: Its antigen is still unknown.

Here immunoSEQ multiplex PCR was the method, and the copy in TCRdb shows in-frame clones only, minus some. Here the sample spans some 60,000 clones, approximately 94% being singletons. The V gene is TRBV10-3, the J gene TRBJ2-5; 10 bases are shared with TRBD1. Sequencing was carried out using PBMCs. The receptor was isolated from a man aged 18 to 29 in good health and CMV-seropositive. DNA for the CDR3: TGTGCCATCGGTGGGACAGGGGACACTAGTCCGGTGAAGACCCAGTACTTC. It codes for CAIGGTGDTSPVKTQYF.